The 13 T cell receptor beta chains given below trace back to one sample, sequenced in a study of T cell therapy after organ transplantation. Generated by immunoSEQ multiplex PCR, the TCRdb table keeps only in-frame clones and is missing some. The table records 45,000 to 60,000 clones, about 95% of them present only once. These receptors lack a known antigen. Sequencing was performed on CD8+ T cells from blood, taken before autologous CMV-specific T cell therapy. The source is a human patient who had received a solid organ transplant and had CMV disease.

This clone came up a few times. V usage is TRBV29-1 and J usage is TRBJ1-1; no clear D gene. Trimming took off 3 bases at V and 5 bases at J, with 10 bases between the two ends. Germline-derived CDR1 and CDR2 are SQVTM and ANQGSEA. This CDR3 has 12 amino acids. DNA for the CDR3: TGCAGCGTTGATTTTCAGTCTACTGAAGCTTTCTTT. Its translation is CSVDFQSTEAFF. Full variable domain (rest looked up from reference TRBV29-1 and TRBJ1-1): SAVISQKPSRDICQRGTSLTIQCQVDSQVTMMFWYRQQPGQSLTLIATANQGSEATYESGFVIDKFPISRPNLTFSTLTVSNMSPEDSSIYLCSVDFQSTEAFFGQGTRLTVV.

The CDR3 region has the DNA TGTGCCAGCAGTTTAACGGACGGGGCTAACACTGAAGCTTTCTTT. Its translation: CASSLTDGANTEAFF. The rearrangement joins TRBV27 to TRBJ1-1; the D gene is possibly TRBD1 (5 bases). CDR1 and CDR2 from the germline V gene are MNHEY and SMNVEV (reference sequence). V was trimmed by 2 bases and J by 2 bases, leaving 12 bases between them. CDR3 length equals 15 residues.

This chain connects TRBV5-6 to TRBJ2-1; D might be TRBD1 (5 bases). There are 14 residues in the CDR3. Germline V gives CDR1 SGHDT, CDR2 YYEEEE. The V end lost 4 bases, the J end lost 5 bases, and 13 bases lay between the germline ends. The CDR3 reads CASSEDMRHNEQFF. Here the CDR3 DNA reads TGTGCCAGCAGCGAGGACATGAGGCACAATGAGCAGTTCTTC.

The chain has TRBV29-1 and TRBJ1-1, with D tentatively TRBD1 (5 bases). V lost 3 bases, J lost 6 bases, and 14 bases lay in between. Germline CDR1 is SQVTM and CDR2 is ANQGSEA. There are 13 residues in the CDR3. Here the CDR3 DNA reads TGCAGCGTTGAGTACCAGGAGGGGCCTGAAGCTTTCTTT. Protein: CSVEYQEGPEAFF.

V gene TRBV27 combines with J gene TRBJ2-1, with D uncertain. This CDR3 comprises 13 residues. Per the germline V gene, CDR1 is MNHEY and CDR2 is SMNVEV (reference sequence). Deletions cut 5 bases from V and 4 bases from J, with 9 bases between. The CDR3, as DNA: TGTGCCAGCAGTATTGGACGGTACAATGAGCAGTTCTTC. Encoded protein: CASSIGRYNEQFF.

The chain has TRBV9 and TRBJ2-2, with 12 bases fitting TRBD2. The V and J ends lost 3 bases and 3 bases, in that order; junction bases with no gene match: 3. Germline CDR1 SGDLS, CDR2 YYNGEE. The CDR3 length is 16 residues. The CDR3 protein is CASSGSSGGDTGELFF. The CDR3 nucleotides are TGTGCCAGCAGCGGATCTAGCGGGGGGGACACCGGGGAGCTGTTTTTT.

The gene calls are TRBV9 and TRBJ2-1, with 14 bases that match TRBD2. The CDR3 has 19 residues. The J segment lost 0 bases and the V segment lost 4 bases, leaving 9 bases of the junction unmatched. CDR1 SGDLS and CDR2 YYNGEE come from the germline V gene. The CDR3 loop is CASSPSMTSGRASYNEQFF. In DNA form, the CDR3 reads TGTGCCAGCAGCCCGTCGATGACTAGCGGGAGGGCCTCCTACAATGAGCAGTTCTTC.

This chain connects TRBV7-9 to TRBJ2-1; the D is unclear. The CDR3 runs 13 residues. The V end lost 3 bases, the J end lost 7 bases, and 10 bases lay between the germline ends. The germline gives CDR1 SEHNR, CDR2 FQNEAQ (reference sequence). The CDR3 DNA reads TGTGCCAGCAGCTTCTACTGGCAGAATGAGCAGTTCTTC. Translating gives CASSFYWQNEQFF. The full variable domain, its missing parts supplied by reference TRBV7-9 and TRBJ2-1, is DTGVSQNPRHKITKRGQNVTFRCDPISEHNRLYWYRQTLGQGPEFLTYFQNEAQLEKSRLLSDRFSAERPKGSFSTLEIQRTEQGDSAMYLCASSFYWQNEQFFGPGTRLTVL.

The chain employs TRBV4-1 and TRBJ2-7; perhaps TRBD2 as D (5 bases). Germline assignment: CDR1 MGHRA and CDR2 YSYEKL. Trimming took 2 bases from V and 0 from J, leaving 11 bases between them. CDR3 length: 15 amino acids. In nucleotides, the CDR3 is TGCGCCAGCAGCCAATCAACGGGATACTCCTACGAGCAGTACTTC. Translation gives CASSQSTGYSYEQYF.

The chain employs TRBV4-1 and TRBJ2-7; D is unclear. Trimming shortened V by 3 bases and J by 2 bases, and 8 bases separated the two germline ends. This CDR3 is 13 amino acids long. From germline, CDR1 is MGHRA and CDR2 YSYEKL. CDR3 amino acids: CASSQTVTYEQYF. The CDR3 DNA reads TGCGCCAGCAGCCAGACTGTTACCTACGAGCAGTACTTC.

The rearrangement joins TRBV5-1 to TRBJ2-7, with unresolved D. Trimming cost V 1 base and J 2 bases, with 7 bases left between them. The V gene's germline CDR1 is SGHRS and CDR2 YFSETQ. The CDR3 is 13 residues long. The CDR3 reads CASSLKRAYEQYF. The CDR3 DNA sequence: TGCGCCAGCAGCTTGAAAAGGGCCTACGAGCAGTACTTC. The full variable domain, rest sourced from reference TRBV5-1 and TRBJ2-7, is KAGVTQTPRYLIKTRGQQVTLSCSPISGHRSVSWYQQTPGQGLQFLFEYFSETQRNKGNFPGRFSGRQFSNSRSEMNVSTLELGDSALYLCASSLKRAYEQYFGPGTRLTVT.

J is TRBJ1-5 and V is TRBV5-6; tentatively, D is TRBD1 (5 bases). The CDR3 is 16 residues long. CDR1 is SGHDT and CDR2 is YYEEEE in the germline V gene. Between the trimmed V and J ends, which lost 4 bases and 1 base, there was a span of 15 bases. Written as DNA, the CDR3 is TGTGCCAGCAGCCCCCGGGGGGGATTAAGCAATCAGCCCCAGCATTTT. Translated, it gives CASSPRGGLSNQPQHF.

The count of this clone is one. The V and J genes are TRBV19 and TRBJ2-6; TRBD1 matches 7 bases. Germline V CDR1 and CDR2: LNHDA, SQIVND (reference sequence). With V trimmed by 8 bases and J by 3 bases, 22 bases remained unmatched. This CDR3 has 20 amino acids. CDR3 DNA: TGTGCCAGTCAAAGCCTAAAGGGACAGCCCTCGCGGGTTGGGGCCAACGTCCTGACTTTC. This sequence encodes CASQSLKGQPSRVGANVLTF.